The 9 T cell receptor beta chains given below trace back to one sample, sequenced in a study of blood T cell repertoires in COVID-19. The repertoire was sequenced with immunoSEQ multiplex PCR; TCRdb's copy has only in-frame clones and lacks some. The sample comprises about 28,000 clones, 70% to 90% of which are singletons, and approximately 2.4% rests with the top ten. The source material was peripheral blood. Source of these receptors: a human donor in a cohort sampled during active COVID-19.

This chain uses TRBV5-4 with TRBJ2-1; 10 nucleotides align to TRBD2. Trimming removed 4 bases from V and 6 bases from J; junction bases left unmatched: 7. Germline V CDR1 and CDR2: SGHNT, YYREEE (reference sequence). This CDR3 region has 15 residues. CDR3: CASSLIAGGGNEQFF. DNA for the CDR3: TGTGCCAGCAGCCTCATAGCGGGGGGAGGCAATGAGCAGTTCTTC.

This clone was found once. This chain connects TRBV7-2 to TRBJ2-7, with 11 nucleotides matching TRBD2. CDR1 and CDR2 from the germline V gene are SGHTA and FQGNSA. Trimming removed 5 bases from V and 5 bases from J; junction bases left unmatched: 5. This CDR3 is built from 14 residues. CDR3 protein: CASSRGLAADEQYF. The CDR3 DNA reads TGTGCCAGCAGCCGGGGACTAGCGGCGGACGAGCAGTACTTC.

This clone has only a few counts. V gene TRBV27 combines with J gene TRBJ1-6; D uncertain. V was pared by 0 bases and J by 9 bases, with 15 bases between. Germline V gene sequence: CDR1 MNHEY, CDR2 SMNVEV (reference sequence). There are 16 residues in the CDR3. The CDR3 sequence is CASSLSSRTPSSPLHF. Here the CDR3 DNA reads TGTGCCAGCAGTTTATCGAGTCGCACTCCCTCTTCACCCCTCCACTTT.

The rearrangement links TRBV7-2 to TRBJ1-1, with D tentatively TRBD1 (6 bases). The germline V gene encodes CDR1 SGHTA and CDR2 FQGNSA. The germline V and J ends were trimmed by 0 bases and 4 bases, with 15 bases remaining between them. The CDR3 spans 16 residues. CDR3 sequence (DNA): TGTGCCAGCAGCTTAGCCTCCGCAGGGGTGGCCACTGAAGCTTTCTTT. It is translated as CASSLASAGVATEAFF. The complete variable domain, with remaining parts taken from reference TRBV7-2 and TRBJ1-1, reads GAGVSQSPSNKVTEKGKDVELRCDPISGHTALYWYRQSLGQGLEFLIYFQGNSAPDKSGLPSDRFSAERTGGSVSTLTIQRTQQEDSAVYLCASSLASAGVATEAFFGQGTRLTVV.

The chain combines TRBV3-1 (or the pseudogene TRBV3-2) with TRBJ2-5, with 8 bases identical to TRBD2. In germline, CDR1 is LGHDT, CDR2 YNNKEL (reference sequence). The CDR3 extends over 18 amino acids. V lost 4 bases, J lost 0 bases, and 13 bases stayed unmatched. The CDR3 sequence is CASSRRASGSYYQETQYF. CDR3 sequence (DNA): TGTGCCAGCAGCCGACGGGCTAGCGGGTCCTACTACCAAGAGACCCAGTACTTC.

This chain links TRBV5-1 with TRBJ2-5; the match to TRBD2 covers 11 bases. This CDR3 is built from 15 residues. CDR1 SGHRS and CDR2 YFSETQ come from the germline V gene. V trimming: 4 bases; J trimming: 0 bases; junction bases outside the gene matches: 2. As DNA, the CDR3 is TGCGCCAGCAGCCAACTAGCGGGGGACCAAGAGACCCAGTACTTC. Encoded protein: CASSQLAGDQETQYF.

Remarks on this clone: One end of the junction is discordant with germline, which a read error may explain. J is TRBJ1-2 and V is TRBV5-4; D might be TRBD1 (6 bases). Germline V lookup: CDR1 SGHNT, CDR2 YYREEE (reference sequence). This CDR3 is built from 13 residues. This chain's CDR3 is CASSQPGGRVLGF. The CDR3 coding sequence is TGTGCCAGCAGCCAGCCCGGGGGGCGCGTTCTTGGTTTC.

The chain has TRBV9 and TRBJ1-3; maybe TRBD1 (5 bases). V was cut by 4 bases and J by 2 bases, with 10 bases left in between. Germline CDR1 and CDR2: SGDLS and YYNGEE. CDR3 length: 14 amino acids. The CDR3 region has the DNA TGTGCCAGCAGCTCACAGGTTCCTGGAAACACCATATATTTT. It yields the protein CASSSQVPGNTIYF.

This chain links TRBV29-1 with TRBJ2-1, with 7 bases identical to TRBD2. The trim removed 0 bases at V and 0 bases at J, leaving 5 bases unmatched. Per the germline V gene, CDR1 is SQVTM and CDR2 is ANQGSEA. This CDR3 contains 16 residues. CDR3 in DNA: TGCAGCGTTGAAGAGGGAGGGTCGAGCTCCTACAATGAGCAGTTCTTC. Residues: CSVEEGGSSSYNEQFF.